This T cell receptor beta chain is from a study of blood T cell repertoires in COVID-19. After removal of 7 bases from V and 6 bases from J, the junction contained 8 bases not matched to a gene. CDR3 length: 13 residues. Profiled with immunoSEQ multiplex PCR; TCRdb holds only in-frame clones, not every one. There are over 200,000 clones in the sample; roughly four fifths occur only once, and approximately 12% lies in the top ten. The receptor's source is a woman in her thirties or forties with acute or convalescent COVID-19. Source material: peripheral blood. V gene TRBV12-3 or TRBV12-4 combines with J gene TRBJ1-2, with 7 bases that match TRBD1. CDR3 sequence reads: CASTPTGIHGYTF. The CDR3 DNA follows: TGTGCCAGCACTCCGACAGGGATCCATGGCTACACCTTC.